This is a list of T cell receptor beta chains from one sample in a study of PD-1 blockade in classical Hodgkin lymphoma. Assay used: immunoSEQ multiplex PCR; TCRdb lists only in-frame clones, some missing. Here the sample spans tens of thousands of clones, about two thirds being singletons. The material was peripheral blood mononuclear cells (PBMCs), obtained at baseline. The receptors originated from a human donor with classical Hodgkin lymphoma. The CDR3 runs from the conserved cysteine through the conserved F or W. D genes are given only for firm matches. Expanded clones are given a class, and other clones once, few, many or no size at all.

J	size	V	D	DNA	CDR3
TRBJ1-2	.	TRBV30	.	TGTGCCTGGAATCAGGGCGGCTACACCTTC	CAWNQGGYTF
TRBJ1-4	.	TRBV7-2	.	TGTGCCAGCAGCGCCCGTGCAACTAATGAAAAACTGTTTTTT	CASSARATNEKLFF
TRBJ2-3	.	TRBV7-2	.	TGTGCCAGCAGCCCAAACGTAGGCGGTTTCACAGATACGCAGTATTTT	CASSPNVGGFTDTQYF
TRBJ2-2	once	TRBV6-6	TRBD1	TGTGCCAGCAGTTACTCAGGGGGCGCATACGGGGAGCTGTTTTTT	CASSYSGGAYGELFF
TRBJ2-2	.	TRBV7-9	TRBD2	TGTGCCAGCAGCTTCCCGACTAGCGGGAGAGCGAACACCGGGGAGCTGTTTTTT	CASSFPTSGRANTGELFF
TRBJ1-5	.	TRBV6-1	.	TGTGCCAGCAGTGAAGTCCATAGCAATCAGCCCCAGCATTTT	CASSEVHSNQPQHF
TRBJ1-4	.	TRBV16	.	TGTGCCAGCAGCCTCGGGGCTAATGAAAAACTGTTTTTT	CASSLGANEKLFF
TRBJ2-1	.	TRBV19	TRBD2	TGTGCCAGTAGCCTAATAGCGGGAGAGATTTGGAATGAGCAGTTCTTC	CASSLIAGEIWNEQFF
TRBJ2-1	.	TRBV30	.	TGTGCCTGGATGCCCCAATGGGGGGTATACAATGAGCAGTTCTTC	CAWMPQWGVYNEQFF
TRBJ2-1	.	TRBV10-3	.	TGTGCCATCAGTGAAAATCTCCTCGTGGAGCAGTTCTTC	CAISENLLVEQFF
TRBJ2-2	.	TRBV19	.	TGTGCCAGTAGTATGCTGGGGGCAACCGGGGAGCTGTTTTTT	CASSMLGATGELFF
TRBJ2-7	few	TRBV7-6	.	TGTGCCAGCAGCTCGGGACCGAACTACGAGCAGTACTTC	CASSSGPNYEQYF
TRBJ2-7	.	TRBV28	.	TGTGCCAGCTACCGTTGGGGGGCACCCTCCTACGAGCAGTACTTC	CASYRWGAPSYEQYF
TRBJ1-2	.	TRBV4-3	.	TGCGCCAGCAGCCAACAGGGACTTGGCTATGGCTACACCTTC	CASSQQGLGYGYTF
TRBJ2-7	.	TRBV19	TRBD1	TGTGCCAGTAGTACGGACAGGGTGGGCGAGCAGTACTTC	CASSTDRVGEQYF
TRBJ2-7	few	TRBV6-6	.	TGTGCCAGCAGACGGGACTTGGAAAGCTCCTACGAGCAGTACTTC	CASRRDLESSYEQYF
TRBJ1-1	.	TRBV6-5	.	TGTGCCAGCCGCTCCAAGAGACGGGTTGAAGCTTTCTTT	CASRSKRRVEAFF
TRBJ2-4	few	TRBV19	TRBD1	TGTGCCAGTAGTATATCGTTTTGGGACAGCTCCAAAAACATTCAGTACTTC	CASSISFWDSSKNIQYF
TRBJ1-1	.	TRBV19	TRBD1	TGTGCCAGTAGCCATACGGGACAGGGAGAAACTGAAGCTTTCTTT	CASSHTGQGETEAFF
TRBJ1-1	.	TRBV28	TRBD1	TGTGCCAGCAAAGGACAGGGAAACACTGAAGCTTTCTTT	CASKGQGNTEAFF
TRBJ1-2	.	TRBV6-5	.	TGTGCCAGCAGCTCGACTGCGGGGGGCTACACCTTC	CASSSTAGGYTF
TRBJ2-7	.	TRBV7-9	.	TGTGCCAGCAGCCCCCCAGGGTCTGTTTACGAGCAGTACTTC	CASSPPGSVYEQYF
TRBJ2-7	.	TRBV7-2	.	TGTGCCAGCAGCTTAGTGAGCGGGCTGAGCTCCTACGAGCAGTACTTC	CASSLVSGLSSYEQYF
TRBJ2-1	once	TRBV7-6	TRBD1	TGTGCCAGCAGTAAACAGGGGGACTCCTACAATGAGCAGTTCTTC	CASSKQGDSYNEQFF
TRBJ1-5	.	TRBV28	.	TGTGCCAGCAATGGGCAGAATCAGCCCCAGCATTTT	CASNGQNQPQHF
TRBJ1-5	.	TRBV2	TRBD1	TGTGCCAGCAGTGGGACAGGGGGCGCGGAACAGCCCCAGCATTTT	CASSGTGGAEQPQHF
TRBJ1-2	few	TRBV11-2	.	TGTGCCAGCAGCTTAGATAACGGAGGGGGCTATGGCTACACCTTC	CASSLDNGGGYGYTF
TRBJ1-1	.	TRBV28	TRBD1	TGTGCCAGCACCCCCGACAGGGGGCGAGGGACTGAAGCTTTCTTT	CASTPDRGRGTEAFF
TRBJ2-2	once	TRBV14	TRBD1	TGTGCCAGCAGCCAAGATGCGACAGGGGGCAAAACCGGGGAGCTGTTTTTT	CASSQDATGGKTGELFF
TRBJ1-1	.	TRBV6-6	.	TGTGCCAGCAGTTTCCCGGGTGGGAACACTGAAGCTTTCTTT	CASSFPGGNTEAFF
TRBJ2-7	once	TRBV7-3	.	TGTGCCAGCAGCTTGCCTCGGAAGGGGTACGAGCAGTACTTC	CASSLPRKGYEQYF
TRBJ1-3	.	TRBV6-5	.	TGTGCCAGCAAGAGCGGGCAGCACTCTGGAAACACCATATATTTT	CASKSGQHSGNTIYF
TRBJ2-3	once	TRBV7-3	TRBD1	TGTGCCAGCAGCTCTGGACAGGGAAGGACCCTAGACACAGATACGCAGTATTTT	CASSSGQGRTLDTDTQYF
TRBJ1-2	.	TRBV28	.	TGTGCCAGCAGTTGGGGGGGGCTCTATGGCTACACCTTC	CASSWGGLYGYTF
TRBJ2-7	.	TRBV5-1	TRBD1	TGCGCCAGCAGCCCCCCTCTACAGGGGAACTACGAGCAGTACTTC	CASSPPLQGNYEQYF
TRBJ1-1	.	TRBV7-9	.	TGTGCCAGCAGCTTAGGGGACAACCTCACAAAAGCTTTCTTT	CASSLGDNLTKAFF
TRBJ2-5	.	TRBV19	.	TGTGCCAGTAGTGGGCGGGAGACCCAGTACTTC	CASSGRETQYF
TRBJ2-1	medium-sized	TRBV30	.	TGTGCCTGGAGTGTCGGGACCCCTTCCTACAATGAGCAGTTCTTC	CAWSVGTPSYNEQFF